This T cell receptor (beta chain) was identified during a study of cytomegalovirus exposure and HLA in healthy donors. Concerning this clone: What it binds is not known.

60 Vbeta and 13 Jbeta primers were used in PCR. The assay was immunoSEQ multiplex PCR, and TCRdb's table has in-frame clones only and misses some. Among 160,000 or so clones listed, 82% were seen once. The CDR3 is 14 residues long. V was pared by 2 bases and J by 2 bases, with 10 bases between. Germline CDR1 is MNHEY and CDR2 is SVGAGI. General observations from the study: Differences between HLA loci emerged in a later analysis of TCR association rates, with DRB1 most and HLA-C fewest. A list of more than 150 TCR beta chains associated with cytomegalovirus was given. Most of the TCR beta V segments (in an earlier analysis) were productive either about 87% or about 30% of the time. An analysis that was carried out later associated some 17,000 TCR beta sequences with HLA alleles at 0.05 false discovery rate.

Input material: PBMCs. V is TRBV6-5 and J is TRBJ2-7; D perhaps matches TRBD2 (5 bases). The source is a woman aged 45-60 years in good health and CMV-seropositive. In DNA form, the CDR3 reads TGTGCCAGCAGTTACAATGACGGGACCTACGAGCAGTACTTC. This sequence encodes CASSYNDGTYEQYF.